The entry that follows covers one T cell receptor beta chain sequence. The CDR3 extends over 15 amino acids. The record originates from a study of blood T cell repertoires in COVID-19. Looking at the study overall: Sites in the United States, Italy and Spain provided acute and convalescent COVID-19 samples. Sample material is recorded as cDNA or gDNA derived from T cells, B-cell-depleted T cells, or PBMCs.

The repertoire was sequenced with immunoSEQ multiplex PCR; TCRdb's copy has only in-frame clones and lacks some. The data contain about 56,000 clones, 84% of them singletons. This TCR was sampled from a man aged 55-75 years with COVID-19, enrolled during active disease. The chain is built from TRBV21-1 and TRBJ1-3. TRBV21-1 is deemed a pseudogene. Sample: peripheral blood. The CDR3 DNA reads TGTGCCAGCAGCATACAAAGGCGGTCTGGAAACACCATATATTTT. This codes for CASSIQRRSGNTIYF.